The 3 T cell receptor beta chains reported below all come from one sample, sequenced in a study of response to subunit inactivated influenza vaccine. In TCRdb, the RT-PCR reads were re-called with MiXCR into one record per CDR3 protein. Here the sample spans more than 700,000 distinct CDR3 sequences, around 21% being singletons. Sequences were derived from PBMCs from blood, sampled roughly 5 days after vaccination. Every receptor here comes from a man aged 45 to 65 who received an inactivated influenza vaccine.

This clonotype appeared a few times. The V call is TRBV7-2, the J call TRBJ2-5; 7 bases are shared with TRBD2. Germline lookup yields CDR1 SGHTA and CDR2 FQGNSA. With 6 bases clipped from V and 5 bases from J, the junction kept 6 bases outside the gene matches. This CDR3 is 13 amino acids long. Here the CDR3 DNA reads TGTGCCAGCAGGCCTATAGCGGGTGAGACCCAGTACTTC. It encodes CASRPIAGETQYF. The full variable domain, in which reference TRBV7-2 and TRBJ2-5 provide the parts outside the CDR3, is GAGVSQSPSNKVTEKGKDVELRCDPISGHTALYWYRQSLGQGLEFLIYFQGNSAPDKSGLPSDRFSAERTGGSVSTLTIQRTQQEDSAVYLCASRPIAGETQYFGPGTRLLVL.

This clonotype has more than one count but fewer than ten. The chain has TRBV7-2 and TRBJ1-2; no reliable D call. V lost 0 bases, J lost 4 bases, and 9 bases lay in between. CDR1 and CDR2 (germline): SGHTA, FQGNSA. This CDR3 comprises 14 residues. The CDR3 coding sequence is TGTGCCAGCAGCTTAGCGGAAGCTATCTATGGCTACACCTTC. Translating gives CASSLAEAIYGYTF.

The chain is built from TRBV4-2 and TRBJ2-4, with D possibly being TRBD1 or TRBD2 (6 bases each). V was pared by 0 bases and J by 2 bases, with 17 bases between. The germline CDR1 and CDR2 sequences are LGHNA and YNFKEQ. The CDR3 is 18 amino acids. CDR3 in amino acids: CASSQDGPGALTKNIQYF. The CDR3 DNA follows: TGTGCCAGCAGCCAAGATGGTCCGGGGGCGCTTACCAAAAACATTCAGTACTTC.